The source of this T cell receptor (beta chain) is a study of cytomegalovirus exposure and HLA in healthy donors. Findings of the study overall: A later analysis found most CMV-associated TCR beta chains apparently HLA-restricted. The study flagged some 170 TCR beta chains as cytomegalovirus-associated. Immune exposure information comprised only CMV serostatus.

PCR primers comprised 60 Vbeta and 13 Jbeta primers. Produced via immunoSEQ multiplex PCR; TCRdb's table is partial and in-frame only. The data show some 81,000 clones, approximately 77% seen once. The germline CDR1 and CDR2 sequences are MNHEY and SMNVEV (reference sequence). This CDR3 region has 15 residues. Trimming removed 2 bases from V and 4 bases from J; junction bases left unmatched: 5. In its sample, this clone was seen once. Its specificity is unknown. V is TRBV27 and J is TRBJ2-3, with 8 bases matching TRBD1. The origin of this receptor is a middle-aged woman in good health and CMV-seropositive. The sample was PBMCs. The CDR3, as DNA: TGTGCCAGCAGTTTACAGGGGGCTCTCTCAGATACGCAGTATTTT. It encodes CASSLQGALSDTQYF.